The next 9 T cell receptor beta chains were all read from a single sample in a study of CD4 T cells in relation to SARS-CoV-2 and coronaviruses. The unexposed donors gave CD4+ T cells in about 2011-2019, prior to COVID-19. Method: immunoSEQ multiplex PCR; TCRdb's copy keeps in-frame clones and lacks some. The sample yields some 68,000 clones, over 90% seen once. The sequenced sample consisted of naive CD4+ T cells from PBMCs. This sample's subset: naive CD4+ T cells isolated by negative enrichment. The receptors here all came from a human donor in good health.

Concerning this clone itself: The junction differs from germline at one of its ends, possibly a read error. The chain combines TRBV28 with TRBJ1-3; D uncertain. Germline V gene sequence: CDR1 MDHEN, CDR2 SYDVKM. The CDR3 is 18 amino acids. The CDR3 protein is CASSSVRLGVGSRNTIYF. The CDR3 nucleotides are TGTGCCAGCAGTTCCGTCCGTCTTGGAGTGGGCTCTCGAAACACCATATATTTT.

In DNA form, the CDR3 reads TGTGCCAGCAGTTTATATAGGCAGGGGGCTTGGGGCTACACCTTC. This codes for CASSLYRQGAWGYTF. The chain is built from TRBV28 and TRBJ1-2; 8 nucleotides agree with TRBD1. The CDR3 has 15 residues. Germline V gene data show CDR1 as MDHEN and CDR2 as SYDVKM. Trimming cost V 1 base and J 8 bases; bases outside gene matches: 9.

The chain carries TRBV21-1 and TRBJ1-1. TRBV21-1 is a documented pseudogene. This CDR3 region has 13 residues. The CDR3 here is CASKNKPNTEAFF. The CDR3 nucleotides are TGTGCCAGCAAAAATAAACCGAACACTGAAGCTTTCTTT.

The J gene is TRBJ2-6, the V gene TRBV9, with 7 bases matching TRBD1. Germline loops: CDR1 SGDLS, CDR2 YYNGEE. This CDR3 is 17 amino acids long. V lost 3 bases, J lost 1 base, and 7 bases stayed unmatched. The CDR3 DNA follows: TGTGCCAGCAGCGCAGTCCACAGGGGATCTGGGGCCAACGTCCTGACTTTC. Amino acid sequence: CASSAVHRGSGANVLTF.

This chain links TRBV18 with TRBJ1-6, with 9 nucleotides matching TRBD1. Unmatched junction bases numbered 3, after V lost 4 bases and J lost 5 bases. Germline lookup yields CDR1 KGHSH and CDR2 LQKENI. The CDR3 runs 15 residues. CDR3 nucleotide sequence: TGTGCCAGCTCACTAACAGGGGGCGATAATTCACCCCTCCACTTT. This gives the protein CASSLTGGDNSPLHF.

The CDR3 DNA is TGTGCCAGCAGCCAAGGGGCGTGGGGAGGGGACGAGACCCAGTACTTC. Its protein is CASSQGAWGGDETQYF. The J gene is TRBJ2-5, the V gene TRBV3-1 (or the pseudogene TRBV3-2), with 7 positions matching TRBD2. The CDR3 totals 16 residues. The germline gives CDR1 LGHDT, CDR2 YNNKEL (reference sequence). Trimming cost V 1 base and J 5 bases; bases outside gene matches: 10.

The chain employs TRBV7-3 and TRBJ1-4; a possible D gene is TRBD1 (5 bases). Germline assignment: CDR1 SGHTA and CDR2 FQGTGA. The CDR3 has 14 amino acids. Trimming took 5 bases from V and 3 from J, leaving 10 bases between them. CDR3 coding DNA: TGTGCCAGCAGCCCTCGGGGGGCTAATGAAAAACTGTTTTTT. It encodes CASSPRGANEKLFF.

The V call is TRBV5-1, the J call TRBJ2-7; tentatively, D is TRBD2 (6 bases). In germline, CDR1 is SGHRS, CDR2 YFSETQ. The CDR3 loop spans 15 amino acids. The V end lost 6 bases, the J end lost 0 bases, and 16 bases lay between the germline ends. The CDR3 loop is CASMRGEAFSYEQYF. CDR3 DNA: TGCGCCAGCATGAGAGGGGAGGCCTTCTCCTACGAGCAGTACTTC. Variable domain in full (rest from reference TRBV5-1 and TRBJ2-7): KAGVTQTPRYLIKTRGQQVTLSCSPISGHRSVSWYQQTPGQGLQFLFEYFSETQRNKGNFPGRFSGRQFSNSRSEMNVSTLELGDSALYLCASMRGEAFSYEQYFGPGTRLTVT.

V gene TRBV5-1 combines with J gene TRBJ2-3, with a tentative D call TRBD2 (6 bases). Deletions cut 5 bases from V and 0 bases from J, with 10 bases between. Looked up from germline, CDR1 is SGHRS and CDR2 is YFSETQ. The CDR3 runs 14 residues. The CDR3 sequence is CASRAGGSTDTQYF. The CDR3 nucleotides are TGCGCCAGCAGGGCCGGGGGTAGCACAGATACGCAGTATTTT.